The present T cell receptor beta chain was sequenced within a study of T cell responses to AZD1222 COVID-19 vaccine. Study outcomes and limitations: Close to half of all spike-specific TCRs reportedly target regions of the variants that are unmutated. Spike-specific TCR breadth and depth went up after people got two AZD1222 doses. Baseline serostatus was positive in only six AZD1222 recipients. Possibly, clonal diversity was underestimated; donors were largely white British and included more females.

Some clones are missing from TCRdb's copy, which holds only in-frame ones; the method was immunoSEQ multiplex PCR. The sample holds around 99,000 clones; roughly 90% are singletons and the top ten take 9.5% to 15%. With regard to this clone: Its specificity is not known.

The CDR3 spans 14 residues. V lost 4 bases and J lost 3, with 13 bases in between. CDR1 LNHDA and CDR2 SQIVND come from the germline V gene (reference sequence). This clonotype was sampled from an adult in good health. This rearrangement joins TRBV19 to TRBJ2-7, with a weak D call TRBD2 (6 bases). Sequences were derived from peripheral blood, sampled on day 0 of MenACWY control vaccination. CDR3 in DNA: TGTGCCAGTAGTAGCGGGGAATTAGGCTACGAGCAGTACTTC. It translates to CASSSGELGYEQYF.